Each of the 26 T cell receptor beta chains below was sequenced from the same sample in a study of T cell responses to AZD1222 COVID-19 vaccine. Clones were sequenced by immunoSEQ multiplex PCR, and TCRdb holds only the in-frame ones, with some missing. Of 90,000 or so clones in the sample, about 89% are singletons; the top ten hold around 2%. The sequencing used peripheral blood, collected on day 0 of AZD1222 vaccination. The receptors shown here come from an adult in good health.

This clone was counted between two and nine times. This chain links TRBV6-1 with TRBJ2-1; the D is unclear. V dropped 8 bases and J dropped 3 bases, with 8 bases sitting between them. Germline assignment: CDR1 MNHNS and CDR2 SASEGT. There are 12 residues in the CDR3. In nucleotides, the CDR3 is TGTGCCAGCGGGAAATACTACAATGAGCAGTTCTTC. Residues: CASGKYYNEQFF.

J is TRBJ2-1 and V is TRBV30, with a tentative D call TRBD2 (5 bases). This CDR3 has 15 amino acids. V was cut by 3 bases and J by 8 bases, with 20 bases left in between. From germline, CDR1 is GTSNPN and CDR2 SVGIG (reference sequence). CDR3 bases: TGTGCCTGGAGGATAGCGAGACGTTCCTTTGATGAGCAGTTCTTC. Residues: CAWRIARRSFDEQFF.

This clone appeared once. CDR3 in DNA: TGTGCCAGCAGCGGCGGACTAGCGGGAGGGGTCGACGAGCAGTACTTC. Residues: CASSGGLAGGVDEQYF. This chain connects TRBV3-1 (or the pseudogene TRBV3-2) to TRBJ2-7; TRBD2 agrees at 15 bases. J gave up 5 bases and V 5 bases, and 7 bases lay outside the gene matches. The CDR3 totals 16 residues. Germline CDR1 LGHDT, CDR2 YNNKEL (reference sequence).

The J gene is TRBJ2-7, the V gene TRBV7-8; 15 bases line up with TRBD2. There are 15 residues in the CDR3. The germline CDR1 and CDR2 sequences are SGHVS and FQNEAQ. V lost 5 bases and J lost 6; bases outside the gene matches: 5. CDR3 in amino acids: CASSGAGLAGGEQYF. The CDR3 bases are TGTGCCAGCAGCGGGGCGGGACTAGCGGGGGGCGAGCAGTACTTC.

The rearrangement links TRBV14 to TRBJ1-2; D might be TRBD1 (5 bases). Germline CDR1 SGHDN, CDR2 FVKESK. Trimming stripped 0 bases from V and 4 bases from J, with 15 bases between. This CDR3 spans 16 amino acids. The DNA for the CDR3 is TGTGCCAGCAGCCAAGACCCCGCGGCAGGGATCTATGGCTACACCTTC. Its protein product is CASSQDPAAGIYGYTF. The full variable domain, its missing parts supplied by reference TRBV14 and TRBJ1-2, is EAGVTQFPSHSVIEKGQTVTLRCDPISGHDNLYWYRRVMGKEIKFLLHFVKESKQDESGMPNNRFLAERTGGTYSTLKVQPAELEDSGVYFCASSQDPAAGIYGYTFGSGTRLTVV.

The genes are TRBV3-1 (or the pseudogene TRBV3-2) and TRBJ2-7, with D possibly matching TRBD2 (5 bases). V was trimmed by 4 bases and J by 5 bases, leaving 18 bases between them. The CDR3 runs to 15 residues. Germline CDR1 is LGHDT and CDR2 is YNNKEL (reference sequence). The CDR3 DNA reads TGTGCCAGCAGCCCAGTCGGTAAGGAGGTGGACGAGCAGTACTTC. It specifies CASSPVGKEVDEQYF.

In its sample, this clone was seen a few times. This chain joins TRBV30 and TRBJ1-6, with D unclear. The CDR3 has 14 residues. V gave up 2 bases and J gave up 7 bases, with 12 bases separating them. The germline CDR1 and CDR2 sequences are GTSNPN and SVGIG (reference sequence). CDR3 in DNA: TGTGCCTGGAGTCACAGAAAGGACAATTCACCCCTCCACTTT. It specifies CAWSHRKDNSPLHF.

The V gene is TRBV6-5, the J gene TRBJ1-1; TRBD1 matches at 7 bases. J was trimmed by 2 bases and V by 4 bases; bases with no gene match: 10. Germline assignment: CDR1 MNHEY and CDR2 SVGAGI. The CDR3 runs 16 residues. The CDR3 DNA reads TGTGCCAGCAGTTTCTGGACAGGTGCTAAAAACACTGAAGCTTTCTTT. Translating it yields CASSFWTGAKNTEAFF.

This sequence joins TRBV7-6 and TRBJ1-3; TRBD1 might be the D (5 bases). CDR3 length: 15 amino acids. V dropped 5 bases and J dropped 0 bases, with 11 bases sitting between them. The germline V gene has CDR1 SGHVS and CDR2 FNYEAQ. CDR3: CASSLQASSGNTIYF. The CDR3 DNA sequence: TGTGCCAGCAGCCTACAGGCATCCTCTGGAAACACCATATATTTT.

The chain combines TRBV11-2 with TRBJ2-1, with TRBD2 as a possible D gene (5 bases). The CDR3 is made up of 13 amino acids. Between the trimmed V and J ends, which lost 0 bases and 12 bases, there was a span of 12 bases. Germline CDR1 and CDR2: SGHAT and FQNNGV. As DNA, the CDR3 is TGTGCCAGCAGCTTAGATGGGAGCCGGGGGCAGTTCTTC. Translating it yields CASSLDGSRGQFF.

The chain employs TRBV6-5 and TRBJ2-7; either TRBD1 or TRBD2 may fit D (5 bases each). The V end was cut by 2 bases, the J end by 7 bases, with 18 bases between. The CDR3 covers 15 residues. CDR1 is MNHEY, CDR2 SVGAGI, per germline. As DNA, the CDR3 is TGTGCCAGCAGTTACCCCGGGGACCCCCGAGGGGAGCAGTACTTC. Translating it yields CASSYPGDPRGEQYF.

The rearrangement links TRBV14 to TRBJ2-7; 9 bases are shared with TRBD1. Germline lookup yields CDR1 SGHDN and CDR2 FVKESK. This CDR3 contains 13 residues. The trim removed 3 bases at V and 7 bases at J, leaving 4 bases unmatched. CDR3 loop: CASSQNRGREQYF. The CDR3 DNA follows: TGTGCCAGCAGCCAGAACAGGGGGCGGGAGCAGTACTTC. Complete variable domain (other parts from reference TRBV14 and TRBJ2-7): EAGVTQFPSHSVIEKGQTVTLRCDPISGHDNLYWYRRVMGKEIKFLLHFVKESKQDESGMPNNRFLAERTGGTYSTLKVQPAELEDSGVYFCASSQNRGREQYFGPGTRLTVT.

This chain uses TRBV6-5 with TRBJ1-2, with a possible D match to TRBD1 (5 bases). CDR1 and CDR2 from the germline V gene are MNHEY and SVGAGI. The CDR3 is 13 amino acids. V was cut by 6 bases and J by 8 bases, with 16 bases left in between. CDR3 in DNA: TGTGCCAGCAGACCCCAGGGCCTCGGGGGCTACACCTTC. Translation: CASRPQGLGGYTF.

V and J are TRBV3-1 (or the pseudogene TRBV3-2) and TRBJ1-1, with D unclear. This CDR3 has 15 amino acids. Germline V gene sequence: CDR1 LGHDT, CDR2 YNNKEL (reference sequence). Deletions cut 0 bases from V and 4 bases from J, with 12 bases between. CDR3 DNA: TGTGCCAGCAGCCAAGATCGCGAGAGGAGCACTGAAGCTTTCTTT. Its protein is CASSQDRERSTEAFF.

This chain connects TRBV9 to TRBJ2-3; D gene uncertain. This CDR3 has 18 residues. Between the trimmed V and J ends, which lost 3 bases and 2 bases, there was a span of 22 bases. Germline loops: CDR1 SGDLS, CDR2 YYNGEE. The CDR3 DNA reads TGTGCCAGCAGCGCCCCAAGGTATGGCGATGGGGACACAGATACGCAGTATTTT. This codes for CASSAPRYGDGDTDTQYF.

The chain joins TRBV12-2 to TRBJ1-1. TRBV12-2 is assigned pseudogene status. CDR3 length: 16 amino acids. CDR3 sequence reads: CASRFLAGPSCTEAFF. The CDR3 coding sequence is TGTGCAAGTCGCTTCTTAGCGGGACCGTCGTGCACTGAAGCTTTCTTT.

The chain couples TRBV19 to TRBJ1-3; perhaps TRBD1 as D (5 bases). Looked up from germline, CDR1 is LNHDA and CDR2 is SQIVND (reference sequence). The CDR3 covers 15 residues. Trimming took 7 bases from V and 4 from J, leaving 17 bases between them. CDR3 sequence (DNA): TGTGCCAGTACCCCAGGGCGGGGGTTCGGAAACACCATATATTTT. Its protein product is CASTPGRGFGNTIYF.

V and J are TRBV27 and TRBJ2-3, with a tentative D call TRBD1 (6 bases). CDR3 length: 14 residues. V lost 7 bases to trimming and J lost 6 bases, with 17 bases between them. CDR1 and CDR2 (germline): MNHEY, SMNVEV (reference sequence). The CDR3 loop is CASISPHQGDTQYF. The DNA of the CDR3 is TGTGCCAGCATCTCACCCCACCAGGGGGATACGCAGTATTTT.

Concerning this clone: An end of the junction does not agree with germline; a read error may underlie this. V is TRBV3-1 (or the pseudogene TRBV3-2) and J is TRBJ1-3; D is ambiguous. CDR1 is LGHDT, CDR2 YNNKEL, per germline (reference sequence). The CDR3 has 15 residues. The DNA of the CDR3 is TGTGCCAGCAGGCAAGAGGCGGGTAGGAGAAACACCATATATTTT. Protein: CASRQEAGRRNTIYF.

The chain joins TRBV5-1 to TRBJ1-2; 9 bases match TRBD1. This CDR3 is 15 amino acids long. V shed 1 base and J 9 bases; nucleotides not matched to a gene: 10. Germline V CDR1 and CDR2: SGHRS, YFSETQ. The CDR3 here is CASSLQPSTGGSYTF. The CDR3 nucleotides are TGCGCCAGCAGCTTGCAGCCGAGTACAGGGGGCAGCTACACCTTC.

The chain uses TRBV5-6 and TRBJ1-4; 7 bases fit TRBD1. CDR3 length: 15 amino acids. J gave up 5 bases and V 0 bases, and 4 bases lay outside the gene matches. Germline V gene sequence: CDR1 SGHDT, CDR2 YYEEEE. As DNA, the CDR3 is TGTGCCAGCAGCTTGGGACAGGGAGTGAATGAAAAACTGTTTTTT. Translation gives CASSLGQGVNEKLFF.

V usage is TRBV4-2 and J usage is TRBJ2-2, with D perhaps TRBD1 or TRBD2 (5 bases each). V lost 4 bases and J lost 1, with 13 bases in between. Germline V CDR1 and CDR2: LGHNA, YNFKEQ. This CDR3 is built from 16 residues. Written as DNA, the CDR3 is TGTGCCAGCAGCCGAGGAAGGGACCTGAACACCGGGGAGCTGTTTTTT. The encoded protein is CASSRGRDLNTGELFF.

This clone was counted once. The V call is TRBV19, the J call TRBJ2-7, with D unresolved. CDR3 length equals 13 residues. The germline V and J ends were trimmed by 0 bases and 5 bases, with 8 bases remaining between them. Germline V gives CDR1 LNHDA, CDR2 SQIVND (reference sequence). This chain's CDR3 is CASSIDLGNEQYF. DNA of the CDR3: TGTGCCAGTAGTATAGATCTGGGGAACGAGCAGTACTTC.

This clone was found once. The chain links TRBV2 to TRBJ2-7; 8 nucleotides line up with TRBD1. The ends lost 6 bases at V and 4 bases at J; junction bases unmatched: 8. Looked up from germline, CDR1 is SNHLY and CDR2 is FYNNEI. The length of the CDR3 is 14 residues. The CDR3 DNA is TGTGCCAGCAGCAGGGGGCTGTTGACATACGAGCAGTACTTC. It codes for CASSRGLLTYEQYF.

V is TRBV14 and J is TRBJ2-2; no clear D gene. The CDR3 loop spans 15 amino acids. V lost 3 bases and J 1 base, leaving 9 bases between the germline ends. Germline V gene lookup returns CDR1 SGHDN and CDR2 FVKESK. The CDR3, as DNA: TGTGCCAGCAGCCAGCTGTTCCAGAACACCGGGGAGCTGTTTTTT. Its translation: CASSQLFQNTGELFF.

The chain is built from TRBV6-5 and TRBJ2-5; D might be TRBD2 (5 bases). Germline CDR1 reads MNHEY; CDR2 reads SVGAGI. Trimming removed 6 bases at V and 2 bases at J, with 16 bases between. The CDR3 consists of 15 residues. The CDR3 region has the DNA TGTGCCAGCAGCGACAATGACTACATTCAAGAGACCCAGTACTTC. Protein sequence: CASSDNDYIQETQYF.